The next 12 T cell receptor beta chains were all read from a single sample in a study of CD8 T cells in ankylosing spondylitis. From the 5' RACE reads, TCRdb called clonotypes with MiXCR, one entry per CDR3 protein. The sample holds about 110,000 distinct CDR3 sequences, approximately 25% seen once. Source material: synovial fluid, either unsorted or a sorted T cell fraction (not recorded which). These receptors originate from a male donor with ankylosing spondylitis.

This clonotype was observed many times. The chain recombines TRBV18 with TRBJ2-2, with D unresolved. The V end lost 1 base, the J end lost 0 bases, and 12 bases lay between the germline ends. CDR3 length: 17 residues. The germline V gene encodes CDR1 KGHSH and CDR2 LQKENI. The CDR3 DNA reads TGTGCCAGCTCACCACAACTGGCCCATACGAACACCGGGGAGCTGTTTTTT. Translation: CASSPQLAHTNTGELFF.

This clonotype appeared a few times. The V gene is TRBV11-2, the J gene TRBJ2-2; TRBD2 is a possible D gene (6 bases). CDR1 and CDR2 (germline): SGHAT, FQNNGV. The V end was cut by 3 bases, the J end by 0 bases, with 8 bases between. The CDR3 spans 15 residues. CDR3 in DNA: TGTGCCAGCAGCTTGTCTAGCGCGAACACCGGGGAGCTGTTTTTT. It encodes CASSLSSANTGELFF.

This clonotype was recorded a few times. The chain combines TRBV30 with TRBJ2-2, with D possibly TRBD1 on 7 matching bases. This CDR3 is 17 amino acids long. Germline V lookup: CDR1 GTSNPN, CDR2 SVGIG (reference sequence). V was shortened by 3 bases and J by 1 base, with 18 bases between the two germline ends. CDR3 DNA: TGTGCCTGGAGCCGAGGAGGGGGCGGATGGAACACCGGGGAGCTGTTTTTT. Its protein is CAWSRGGGGWNTGELFF.

This clonotype turned up a few times. The V call is TRBV20-1, the J call TRBJ2-1; possible D gene TRBD2, 5 bases. Germline values: CDR1 DFQATT, CDR2 SNEGSKA (reference sequence). Trimming left V 6 bases short and J 9 bases short, with 21 bases between. This CDR3 is built from 14 residues. This chain's CDR3 is CSAGRLEVGAEQFF. The CDR3 DNA reads TGCAGTGCCGGTCGACTGGAGGTCGGAGCTGAGCAGTTCTTC.

V usage is TRBV15 and J usage is TRBJ1-2; the D is unclear. Germline CDR1 reads LNHNV; CDR2 reads YYDKDF (reference sequence). V was trimmed by 5 bases and J by 0 bases, leaving 7 bases between them. The CDR3 totals 13 residues. The CDR3 region has the DNA TGTGCCACCAGCCCTGGAGCTAACTATGGCTACACCTTC. It codes for CATSPGANYGYTF.

In its sample, this clonotype was seen many times. The chain is built from TRBV20-1 and TRBJ2-3, with a weak D call TRBD1 (6 bases). Trimming shortened V by 2 bases and J by 2 bases, and 17 bases separated the two germline ends. Germline lookup yields CDR1 DFQATT and CDR2 SNEGSKA (reference sequence). The CDR3 covers 16 residues. CDR3 in amino acids: CSARSKPGHHTDTQYF. DNA of the CDR3: TGCAGTGCTAGATCCAAGCCGGGACATCACACAGATACGCAGTATTTT.

The J gene is TRBJ2-5, the V gene TRBV12-3 or TRBV12-4, with 12 bases lining up with TRBD2. The CDR3 extends over 15 amino acids. Germline trimming cut 3 bases from V and 5 bases from J; bases unmatched to any gene: 4. The DNA of the CDR3 is TGTGCCAGCAGTTTCAGCCTAGCGGGAGGGGAGACCCAGTACTTC. The encoded protein is CASSFSLAGGETQYF.

A remark on this clonotype: Its ends do not fully match the called genes, so a read error is possible. The chain is built from TRBV11-2 and TRBJ1-2; TRBD1 agrees at 10 bases. CDR3 size: 16 residues. CDR1 and CDR2 (germline): SGHAT, FQNNGV. CDR3 loop: CASSHSGDRGGYGFTF. CDR3 bases: TGTGCCAGCAGCCATAGTGGGGACAGGGGAGGATATGGCTTCACCTTC. The full variable domain, in which reference TRBV11-2 and TRBJ1-2 provide the parts outside the CDR3, is EAGVAQSPRYKIIEKRQSVAFWCNPISGHATLYWYQQILGQGPKLLIQFQNNGVVDDSQLPKDRFSAERLKGVDSTLKIQPAKLEDSAVYLCASSHSGDRGGYGFTFGSGTRLTVV.

CDR3: CASSQDPGQLYPLHF. The DNA for the CDR3 is TGTGCCAGCAGCCAAGATCCGGGACAGCTTTACCCCCTCCACTTT. The chain joins TRBV4-2 to TRBJ1-6; 7 positions agree with TRBD1. After removal of 0 bases from V and 13 bases from J, the junction contained 9 bases not matched to a gene. Germline V gene data show CDR1 as LGHNA and CDR2 as YNFKEQ. This CDR3 region has 15 residues.

The table lists this clonotype with a few counts. The CDR3 DNA follows: TGCGCCAGCAGTGAGTTCACTGAGCAGTTCTTC. This codes for CASSEFTEQFF. The chain uses TRBV10-1 and TRBJ2-1; D is undetermined. The CDR3 runs 11 residues. Per the germline V gene, CDR1 is WNHNN and CDR2 is SYGVQD (reference sequence). Trimming removed 1 base at V and 9 bases at J, with 4 bases between.

The chain joins TRBV18 to TRBJ2-2; 11 bases line up with TRBD2. The V gene's germline CDR1 is KGHSH and CDR2 LQKENI. After removal of 6 bases from V and 3 bases from J, the junction contained 3 bases not matched to a gene. CDR3 length: 15 amino acids. The chain's CDR3 is CASSLLAGDTGELFF. CDR3 DNA sequence: TGTGCCAGCTCGCTACTAGCGGGGGACACCGGGGAGCTGTTTTTT.

Many counts were recorded for this clonotype. The V and J genes are TRBV18 and TRBJ2-1; 8 positions match TRBD2. V shed 4 bases and J 2 bases; nucleotides not matched to a gene: 4. Germline V gives CDR1 KGHSH, CDR2 LQKENI. This CDR3 spans 15 amino acids. The CDR3: CASSLTSGPYNEQFF. The CDR3 bases are TGTGCCAGCTCACTAACTAGCGGCCCCTACAATGAGCAGTTCTTC.